This T cell receptor beta chain originates from a study of cytomegalovirus exposure and HLA in healthy donors. Broader study findings: The authors enumerated some 160 TCR beta chains as linked to cytomegalovirus.

Healthy donors of bone marrow made up the group. As for this clone: Antigen specificity is unknown.

J lost 4 bases, V lost 0 bases, and 11 bases had no gene match. Germline CDR1 SQVTM, CDR2 ANQGSEA. This CDR3 region has 16 residues. PCR primers comprised 60 Vbeta and 13 Jbeta primers. This table comes from immunoSEQ multiplex PCR, and its TCRdb copy is limited to in-frame clones, with some not included. Among roughly 200,000 clones listed, about 80% were seen once. The source of this sequence is a woman in her twenties or thirties in good health and CMV-seropositive. The sequencing input was PBMCs. J is TRBJ1-2 and V is TRBV29-1, with 7 positions matching TRBD1. The CDR3 sequence: CSVEDETGNLGYGYTF. In DNA, the CDR3 is TGCAGCGTTGAAGATGAGACAGGGAATCTTGGCTATGGCTACACCTTC.